The next 24 T cell receptor beta chains were all read from a single sample in a study of regulatory T cells in long-lasting Graves disease. To make TCR beta libraries, researchers used iRepertoire HTBI primers and Arm-PCR of CDR3 regions. TCRdb redid the calling of the multiplex PCR reads with MiXCR, one entry per CDR3 protein. The sample lists roughly 520,000 distinct CDR3 sequences; about 12% were seen once. As to time point: newly diagnosed GD, antithyroid drugs for less than 3 months. RNA from PBMCs was the source of the TCR library. These data were also reused for a study on T cells in Graves' hyperthyroidism and ophthalmopathy.

The material sequenced was peripheral blood mononuclear cells (PBMCs), taken at new diagnosis, from a patient treated with antithyroid drugs. The origin of the receptors is a woman aged 25 to 39 with Graves disease.

This clonotype occurred many times. V gene TRBV7-6 combines with J gene TRBJ1-6, with D tentatively TRBD1 (5 bases). V was shortened by 3 bases and J by 14 bases, with 14 bases between the two germline ends. Germline CDR1 reads SGHVS; CDR2 reads FNYEAQ. The CDR3 totals 13 residues. CDR3 sequence: CASSFLPEGTLHF. CDR3 bases: TGTGCCAGCAGCTTCCTCCCGGAGGGGACCCTCCACTTT.

At least ten counts were recorded for this clonotype. The chain has TRBV30 and TRBJ1-5; D remains unclear. Germline V CDR1 and CDR2: GTSNPN, SVGIG (reference sequence). Trimming shortened V by 0 bases and J by 3 bases, and 3 bases separated the two germline ends. The CDR3 runs 12 residues. The CDR3 DNA is TGTGCCTGGAGTGTACTCAATCAGCCCCAGCATTTT. As protein: CAWSVLNQPQHF.

V and J are TRBV4-1 and TRBJ2-7; D gene unclear. Looked up from germline, CDR1 is MGHRA and CDR2 is YSYEKL. The CDR3 is made up of 14 amino acids. V was cut by 5 bases and J by 3 bases, with 14 bases left in between. CDR3 protein: CASSVLGVGYEQYF. The CDR3 DNA reads as TGCGCCAGCAGCGTCCTGGGTGTTGGCTACGAGCAGTACTTC.

J is TRBJ2-2 and V is TRBV6-1; TRBD2 aligns across 10 bases. This CDR3 has 17 amino acids. CDR1 is MNHNS, CDR2 SASEGT, per germline. With V trimmed by 6 bases and J by 4 bases, 11 bases remained unmatched. CDR3 region: CASSPSKTSGFTGELFF. The CDR3 DNA sequence: TGTGCCAGCAGCCCGAGCAAGACTAGCGGGTTCACCGGGGAGCTGTTTTTT.

The table lists this clonotype with many counts. The chain uses TRBV28 and TRBJ1-2; TRBD1 is a possible D gene (6 bases). Germline loops: CDR1 MDHEN, CDR2 SYDVKM. Trimming stripped 4 bases from V and 4 bases from J, with 10 bases between. This CDR3 contains 13 residues. In nucleotides, the CDR3 is TGTGCCAGCAGTTCCGGACAGTCCTATGGCTACACCTTC. Its protein is CASSSGQSYGYTF.

This chain joins TRBV28 and TRBJ2-1, with TRBD1 as a possible D gene (6 bases). The germline gives CDR1 MDHEN, CDR2 SYDVKM. The CDR3 length is 15 residues. V lost 6 bases, J lost 10 bases, and 22 bases lay in between. The CDR3 nucleotides are TGTGCCAGCAGCAGCATAGGGGTAGGGGGTGGGGAGCAGTTCTTC. Protein: CASSSIGVGGGEQFF. The whole variable domain, remainder taken from reference TRBV28 and TRBJ2-1, is DVKVTQSSRYLVKRTGEKVFLECVQDMDHENMFWYRQDPGLGLRLIYFSYDVKMKEKGDIPEGYSVSREKKERFSLILESASTNQTSMYLCASSSIGVGGGEQFFGPGTRLTVL.

In its sample, this clonotype was seen a few times. V and J are TRBV4-1 and TRBJ2-1, with 12 bases matching TRBD1. Germline V gives CDR1 MGHRA, CDR2 YSYEKL. V shed 4 bases, J shed 8 bases, and the junction held 6 bases outside the gene matches. The CDR3 covers 15 residues. In nucleotides, the CDR3 is TGCGCCAGCAGCCTTTGGGACAGGGGGCAGGATGAGCAGTTCTTC. This sequence encodes CASSLWDRGQDEQFF.

This clonotype has a count of ten or more. The V and J genes are TRBV11-2 and TRBJ1-4, with 11 bases lining up with TRBD1. The V gene's germline CDR1 is SGHAT and CDR2 FQNNGV. V shed 2 bases and J 12 bases; nucleotides not matched to a gene: 2. This CDR3 comprises 13 residues. This CDR3 is CASSLMGQGELFF. The CDR3, as DNA: TGTGCCAGCAGCTTAATGGGACAGGGGGAACTGTTTTTT.

This clonotype appeared many times. The chain employs TRBV7-9 and TRBJ2-1, with a possible D match to TRBD2 (6 bases). Germline CDR1 reads SEHNR; CDR2 reads FQNEAQ (reference sequence). This CDR3 has 15 amino acids. The V gene lost 2 bases and the J gene lost 9 bases, with 17 bases spanning the gap. CDR3 in amino acids: CASSLSLAFLGEQFF. Here the CDR3 DNA reads TGTGCCAGCAGCTTAAGTCTAGCGTTCCTCGGTGAGCAGTTCTTC.

This clonotype was counted between two and nine times. The V call is TRBV12-3 or TRBV12-4, the J call TRBJ2-1; TRBD2 agrees at 8 bases. This CDR3 comprises 19 residues. The V segment lost 4 bases and the J segment 4 bases; nucleotides outside the gene matches: 18. The CDR3 protein is CASSSTLATGRVAYNEQFF. CDR3 DNA sequence: TGTGCCAGCAGTTCCACCCTAGCTACCGGGAGGGTCGCGTACAATGAGCAGTTCTTC.

This clonotype came up many times. The chain uses TRBV2 and TRBJ2-2; unclear D gene. The CDR3 contains 13 residues. The germline CDR1 and CDR2 sequences are SNHLY and FYNNEI. Trimming pared 10 bases from V and 1 base from J, leaving 10 bases between. The CDR3 here is CATRERNTGELFF. Here the CDR3 DNA reads TGTGCCACTCGAGAGCGGAACACCGGGGAGCTGTTTTTT.

This clonotype was observed at least ten times. The chain carries TRBV7-2 and TRBJ2-7; 9 positions agree with TRBD2. V lost 6 bases, J lost 6 bases, and 12 bases stayed unmatched. CDR1 and CDR2 (germline): SGHTA, FQGNSA. This CDR3 spans 15 amino acids. As DNA, the CDR3 is TGTGCCAGCAGACAATTTAGCGGGAGAATTAGCGAGCAGTACTTC. Translated, it gives CASRQFSGRISEQYF. Using reference TRBV7-2 and TRBJ2-7 for the parts outside the CDR3, the full variable domain is GAGVSQSPSNKVTEKGKDVELRCDPISGHTALYWYRQSLGQGLEFLIYFQGNSAPDKSGLPSDRFSAERTGGSVSTLTIQRTQQEDSAVYLCASRQFSGRISEQYFGPGTRLTVT.

This clonotype has a count of ten or more. This chain connects TRBV7-9 to TRBJ1-1; D is ambiguous. Trimming removed 3 bases from V and 0 bases from J, with 11 bases in between. In germline, CDR1 is SEHNR, CDR2 FQNEAQ (reference sequence). The CDR3 contains 15 residues. CDR3 nucleotide sequence: TGTGCCAGCAGCTTTGGACGGGGAATGAACACTGAAGCTTTCTTT. Translating it yields CASSFGRGMNTEAFF.

This clonotype was seen ten or more times. The chain employs TRBV11-2 and TRBJ2-1; no reliable D call. The germline V gene has CDR1 SGHAT and CDR2 FQNNGV. Trimming shortened V by 3 bases and J by 0 bases, and 6 bases separated the two germline ends. This CDR3 is 14 amino acids long. The CDR3 here is CASSFPGSYNEQFF. CDR3 DNA sequence: TGTGCCAGCAGCTTCCCAGGCTCCTACAATGAGCAGTTCTTC.

This clonotype was seen just once. This is likely an artifact of a read error, given a far larger clone one base away. V and J are TRBV13 and TRBJ2-3; D may be TRBD1 or TRBD2 (6 bases each). The CDR3 length is 14 residues. CDR1 and CDR2 from the germline V gene are PRHDT and FYEKMQ (reference sequence). Written as DNA, the CDR3 is TGTGCCAGCAGTGCGGGACACCGCACAGATACGCACTATTTT. This sequence encodes CASSAGHRTDTHYF.

This clonotype was found many times. The V gene is TRBV7-2, the J gene TRBJ2-1; 9 nucleotides align to TRBD2. This CDR3 comprises 14 residues. Per germline, CDR1 SGHTA and CDR2 FQGNSA. J lost 6 bases, V lost 6 bases, and 6 bases had no gene match. The CDR3 DNA is TGTGCCAGCAGTTCTAGCGGGGTACTCAATGAGCAGTTCTTC. Translated, it gives CASSSSGVLNEQFF.

This clonotype occurred many times. V gene TRBV28 combines with J gene TRBJ1-5, with D perhaps TRBD1 (5 bases). The germline V and J ends were trimmed by 7 bases and 3 bases, with 16 bases remaining between them. Germline V gives CDR1 MDHEN, CDR2 SYDVKM. The CDR3 has 15 amino acids. In DNA form, the CDR3 reads TGTGCCAGCACCTCCCCGGGACGGGTCAATCAGCCCCAGCATTTT. This codes for CASTSPGRVNQPQHF.

At least ten counts were recorded for this clonotype. The gene calls are TRBV20-1 and TRBJ1-1; D remains ambiguous. The CDR3 has 9 amino acids. Germline CDR1 reads DFQATT; CDR2 reads SNEGSKA (reference sequence). The V end was cut by 1 base, the J end by 8 bases, with 2 bases between. In nucleotides, the CDR3 is TGCAGTGCTAGAGGCGAAGCTTTCTTT. Translating gives CSARGEAFF.

This clonotype has ten or more counts. The chain carries TRBV28 and TRBJ1-5; the D gene is possibly TRBD1 (5 bases). V was clipped by 2 bases and J by 0 bases, with 14 bases between them. The CDR3 is 17 residues long. Germline V lookup: CDR1 MDHEN, CDR2 SYDVKM. The CDR3 loop is CASSLERLGVSNQPQHF. The CDR3 bases are TGTGCCAGCAGTTTAGAACGGCTAGGGGTTAGCAATCAGCCCCAGCATTTT.

This clonotype was observed many times. The CDR3 spells CASSYSNPGYGEQFF. The CDR3 coding sequence is TGTGCCAGCAGTTACTCGAATCCGGGATACGGTGAGCAGTTCTTC. This chain links TRBV6-5 with TRBJ2-1; a possible D gene is TRBD2 (5 bases). Trimming left V 0 bases short and J 9 bases short, with 15 bases between. The CDR3 totals 15 residues. Germline values: CDR1 MNHEY, CDR2 SVGAGI.

This clonotype was observed many times. The germline gene is not matched at one end of the junction; a read error may be the cause. The V call is TRBV5-1, the J call TRBJ1-5, with D possibly being TRBD1 (5 bases). Germline V gene data show CDR1 as SGHRS and CDR2 as YFSETQ. CDR3 size: 13 residues. CDR3 DNA sequence: TGTGCCAGCAGCGCAGGGATCAATCAGCCCCAGCATTTT. Protein product: CASSAGINQPQHF.

This clonotype was detected a few times. The rearrangement links TRBV7-2 to TRBJ2-1; TRBD1 agrees at 9 bases. J was trimmed by 9 bases and V by 1 base; bases with no gene match: 7. The CDR3 totals 15 residues. The germline CDR1 and CDR2 sequences are SGHTA and FQGNSA. The CDR3 here is CASSLVPDRGGEQFF. The CDR3 DNA is TGTGCCAGCAGCTTAGTTCCGGACAGGGGAGGTGAGCAGTTCTTC.

This clonotype was seen a handful of times. V gene TRBV5-1 combines with J gene TRBJ2-7; 10 bases are shared with TRBD2. Germline CDR1 SGHRS, CDR2 YFSETQ. The CDR3 extends over 17 amino acids. J gave up 1 base and V 4 bases, and 11 bases lay outside the gene matches. CDR3 amino acids: CASSPGTSAFPSYEQYF. CDR3 DNA: TGCGCCAGCAGCCCCGGGACTAGCGCTTTTCCATCCTACGAGCAGTACTTC.

This clonotype came up many times. The CDR3 loop is CASSLSSGSWDTQYF. For the CDR3, the DNA is TGTGCCAGCAGCTTATCTAGCGGGAGTTGGGATACGCAGTATTTT. The gene calls are TRBV7-3 and TRBJ2-3; 10 nucleotides agree with TRBD2. V was pared by 2 bases and J by 6 bases, with 5 bases of the junction left unmatched. This CDR3 has 15 residues. In germline, CDR1 is SGHTA, CDR2 FQGTGA.